This record concerns one T cell receptor beta chain sequence. Its antigen is unidentified. These data are taken from a study of cytomegalovirus exposure and HLA in healthy donors. V trimming: 5 bases; J trimming: 2 bases; junction bases outside the gene matches: 7. Germline CDR1 SNHLY, CDR2 FYNNEI. The CDR3 contains 15 residues. PCR employed 60 Vbeta and 13 Jbeta primers. This table comes from immunoSEQ multiplex PCR, and its TCRdb copy is limited to in-frame clones, with some not included. The sample records 85,000 to 120,000 clones, more than 65% being singletons. Study-level points and caveats: It was reportedly the case that the classifier diagnosed cytomegalovirus status with high specificity and sensitivity. Investigators reported approximately 150 TCR beta chains as tied to cytomegalovirus.

The rearrangement joins TRBV2 to TRBJ2-3, with 7 nucleotides matching TRBD1. The sequencing input was PBMCs. The sequence was obtained from a boy aged 5-17 years in good health and CMV-seronegative. The CDR3 region is CASSNWTGFTDTQYF. CDR3 bases: TGTGCCAGCAGTAACTGGACAGGATTCACAGATACGCAGTATTTT.